Listed below are T cell receptor beta chains from one sample, sequenced in a study of Graves' ophthalmopathy and Graves' hyperthyroidism. TCRdb redid the calling of the multiplex PCR reads with MiXCR, one entry per CDR3 protein. The table lists roughly 160,000 distinct CDR3 sequences, just under 40% of them singletons. Sequencing input: peripheral blood. These receptors were collected from a man aged 25 to 40 with Graves' ophthalmopathy. The CDR3 runs from the conserved cysteine through the conserved F or W. D genes are given only for firm matches. Size is stated for part of the rows, as once, few or many counts, or as a class when the clone is expanded.

d_gene	abundance	v_gene	j_gene	CDR3aa	CDR3nt
.	.	TRBV6-5	TRBJ2-7	CASSYSLEGGYEQYF	TGTGCCAGCAGTTACTCTCTCGAGGGCGGCTACGAGCAGTACTTC
TRBD1	.	TRBV6-1	TRBJ2-7	CASSHPGQGYEQYF	TGTGCCAGCAGCCATCCGGGACAGGGGTACGAGCAGTACTTC
TRBD1	.	TRBV7-2	TRBJ1-1	CAIKTFGTGTTEAFF	TGTGCCATCAAGACTTTCGGGACAGGTACCACTGAAGCTTTCTTT
TRBD1	many	TRBV29-1	TRBJ1-2	CSALPGGSYGYTF	TGCAGCGCACTCCCAGGGGGTAGCTATGGCTACACCTTC
TRBD1	once	TRBV6-2/TRBV6-3	TRBJ2-7	CASSSDTGGGYEQYF	TGTGCCAGCAGCAGCGACACAGGGGGCGGGTACGAGCAGTACTTC
.	many	TRBV6-2/TRBV6-3	TRBJ1-5	CASSYSLGGSIQPQHF	TGTGCCAGCAGTTACTCGCTCGGGGGCTCTATTCAGCCCCAGCATTTT
.	.	TRBV24-1	TRBJ1-1	CATSVGVNTEAFF	TGTGCCACCAGTGTCGGTGTGAACACTGAAGCTTTCTTT
.	.	TRBV7-2	TRBJ1-2	CASSGSKELNYGYTF	TGTGCCAGCAGCGGCTCCAAGGAACTCAACTATGGCTACACCTTC
TRBD2	many	TRBV20-1	TRBJ2-5	CSARELAGGLGETQYF	TGCAGTGCTAGGGAACTAGCGGGAGGATTGGGAGAGACCCAGTACTTC
.	.	TRBV28	TRBJ2-5	CASSLKLETQYF	TGTGCCAGCAGTTTAAAGTTGGAGACCCAGTACTTC
.	.	TRBV28	TRBJ1-5	CASSFRGLGNQPQHF	TGTGCCAGCAGTTTTCGGGGGCTCGGCAATCAGCCCCAGCATTTT
TRBD2	many	TRBV7-8	TRBJ2-7	CASSFRGTSVVEQYF	TGTGCCAGCAGCTTCCGGGGGACTAGCGTTGTCGAGCAGTACTTC
TRBD1	few	TRBV7-2	TRBJ2-5	CASRQGVTQYF	TGTGCCAGCAGACAGGGGGTGACCCAGTACTTC
.	many	TRBV10-3	TRBJ2-7	CAIRTGEGLEQYF	TGTGCCATCCGTACGGGAGAGGGTCTCGAGCAGTACTTC
TRBD1	many	TRBV7-2	TRBJ1-1	CASSADRVRGAEAFF	TGTGCCAGCAGCGCGGACAGGGTACGTGGGGCTGAAGCTTTCTTT
.	many	TRBV7-2	TRBJ1-2	CASSEGSWANYGYTF	TGTGCCAGCAGCGAGGGGAGTTGGGCTAACTATGGCTACACCTTC
TRBD2	.	TRBV9	TRBJ2-7	CASSVSPTSGSSEQYF	TGTGCCAGCAGCGTATCCCCGACTAGCGGGAGTAGCGAGCAGTACTTC
.	.	TRBV28	TRBJ1-5	CASSPGGVSQPQHF	TGTGCCAGCAGCCCGGGGGGTGTTAGTCAGCCCCAGCATTTT
TRBD1	.	TRBV12-3/TRBV12-4	TRBJ1-2	CASLGQASIGYTF	TGTGCCAGCCTTGGACAGGCCTCTATTGGCTACACCTTC
.	.	TRBV5-1	TRBJ1-2	CASSDQGYGYTF	TGCGCCAGCAGCGACCAGGGTTATGGCTACACCTTC
.	.	TRBV5-1	TRBJ1-2	CASRRDVMYGYTF	TGCGCCAGCAGACGGGACGTAATGTATGGCTACACCTTC
.	few	TRBV12-3/TRBV12-4	TRBJ1-1	CASSKLTGGRGTEAFF	TGTGCCAGCAGTAAGCTGACAGGAGGAAGGGGCACTGAAGCTTTCTTT
TRBD1	many	TRBV28	TRBJ1-5	CASRKQGAVRQPQHF	TGTGCCAGCAGAAAACAGGGGGCAGTTCGTCAGCCCCAGCATTTT
TRBD1	.	TRBV20-1	TRBJ2-5	CSARPGRGRETQYF	TGCAGTGCCCGCCCTGGCAGGGGGCGGGAGACCCAGTACTTC
.	many	TRBV11-2	TRBJ1-1	CASSLNQGISPMAFF	TGTGCCAGCAGTCTAAACCAGGGGATTTCGCCGATGGCTTTCTTT
TRBD2	.	TRBV6-2/TRBV6-3	TRBJ2-7	CASSGGGSPSYEQYF	TGTGCCAGCAGTGGCGGGGGGTCACCCTCCTACGAGCAGTACTTC
.	few	TRBV24-1	TRBJ2-5	CATSDLPGMGETQYF	TGTGCCACCAGTGATTTGCCGGGGATGGGGGAGACCCAGTACTTC
.	few	TRBV6-2/TRBV6-3	TRBJ2-7	CASRALRGSYEQYF	TGTGCCAGCAGGGCCCTCAGGGGCTCCTACGAGCAGTACTTC
TRBD2	many	TRBV30	TRBJ2-7	CAWSTGLAGEQYF	TGTGCCTGGAGTACAGGACTAGCAGGGGAGCAGTACTTC
.	many	TRBV28	TRBJ2-4	CASSVRRTLAKNIQYF	TGTGCCAGCAGTGTAAGACGGACCCTAGCCAAAAACATTCAGTACTTC
TRBD1	.	TRBV5-1	TRBJ1-1	CASSTRTGIGTEAFF	TGCGCCAGCAGCACGAGGACAGGGATAGGCACTGAAGCTTTCTTT
.	.	TRBV12-3/TRBV12-4	TRBJ2-7	CASSLVGSRNYEQYF	TGTGCCAGCAGTTTAGTTGGCTCCCGAAACTACGAGCAGTACTTC